Ten or more counts support the clone carrying this T cell receptor (beta chain). This same CDR3 is encoded by further DNA sequences in the sample. The CDR3 sequence is 11 residues long. The V gene lost 5 bases and the J gene lost 7 bases, with 11 bases spanning the gap. Per germline, CDR1 DFQATT and CDR2 SNEGSKA (reference sequence). This entry belongs to a study of blood T cell repertoires in COVID-19. Study at large: Acute and convalescent COVID-19 samples came from the United States, Italy and Spain. From T cells, B-cell-depleted T cells, or PBMCs came the material, which was cDNA or gDNA.

Source study methods: Estimates of nucleated cell counts were drawn from the amplification of reference gene primers. Repertoires were generated with immunoSEQ multiplex PCR, while TCRdb's copy carries only in-frame clones and drops some. That table furnishes V, J and clone size, whereas the DNA furnished D and trimming. The sample holds tens of thousands of clones, almost 90% seen once. This receptor was obtained from a human donor in a cohort sampled during active COVID-19. The V and J genes are TRBV20-1 and TRBJ1-1, with D maybe TRBD1 (5 bases). Sequencing input: peripheral blood. CDR3 sequence: CSASSGHEAFF. CDR3 coding DNA: TGCAGTGCTTCCTCAGGGCATGAAGCTTTCTTT.